This T cell receptor (beta chain) was sequenced for a study of T cell clonality in common variable immunodeficiency (dated by TCRdb to between 2014 and 2017). The full study reports these points: Increased TCRbeta clonality was found in CVID subjects compared with healthy controls (t-test p = 0.018), with the increase being most characteristic of about a third of subjects. Although equal DNA input was used, an average of approximately 82,000 unique sequences per sample was obtained for controls, compared with 30,000 to 35,000 for CVID samples. Correlations of repertoire features with clinical complications were constrained by heterogeneity among patients within the CVID cohort. Fewer TCRbeta clones were shared among CVID subjects than among healthy controls (p < 0.0001). Fewer deletions and N-nucleotide insertions were reportedly observed in CVID TCRbeta sequences, and highly modified clones with 13 or more V deletions were reportedly absent from CVID TCRbeta sequences. According to the authors, finding the cause of the higher clonality in CVID would require sequencing the repertoires of T cell subpopulations.

Equivalent amounts of genomic DNA from CVID and control samples were used as sequencing input. For every sample, a 60 bp segment covering the rearranged TCRbeta CDR3 region was amplified and then sequenced. TCRbeta amplification used the immunoSEQ assay, a bias-corrected multiplex PCR with high-throughput sequencing. In the source study's methods: Each unique nucleotide sequence was treated as a clone and annotated with V, D and J genes, copy number and frequency. Sequences were labeled productive if in frame, and non-productive if out of frame or containing stop codons. As previously described, clonality was calculated on the basis of Shannon's entropy. Mean CDR3 Kyte-Doolittle hydropathy was derived from the predicted amino acid sequences of productive clones. The R hclust function was used to hierarchically cluster scaled V gene usage with Manhattan distance and complete linkage. Clone sharing by CDR3 amino acid sequence was assessed by resampling 12 repertoires per group over 100 rounds. The repertoires were searched for 70 published EBV-specific and a few hundred published CMV-specific TCRbeta sequences. After two CVID samples that produced fewer than 10,000 sequences were dropped from the analysis, 42 CVID repertoires remained. Here the immuneACCESS table is served through TCRdb, limited to in-frame sequences with V and J called. Missing clones are a known gap in these copies; in checked studies unresolved V genes cover under half, and the rest lacks a known reason. Clonal size and the V and J genes are those of that table, whereas D and trimming came from the DNA. This sample shows some 50,000 clones, and none of them turns up only once. The top ten hold 1.8% of the sample.

CDR1 and CDR2, looked up from the germline V gene, are KGHSH and LQKENI. CDR3 length: 14 amino acids, cysteine to phenylalanine. The 33 bases shown cover part of the CDR3, and their frame starts at base 1. The germline V and J ends show losses of 4 bases and 5 bases respectively, and no gene match explains 4 bases of the junction. Both CVID patients and healthy controls were predominantly of Caucasian heritage. Heparinized peripheral whole blood samples of about 5 to 8 ml were collected from each donor. Genomic DNA from adults with common variable immune deficiency (CVID) and from healthy adult controls was used for sequencing of TCRbeta CDR3 repertoires. The control group comprised about 22 healthy adult volunteers, approximately 12 female and approximately ten male, aged about 23 to 75 years with a mean age of roughly 35. Diluted blood was density-centrifuged over Hypaque 1077 or Ficoll-Paque to isolate peripheral blood mononuclear cells. Genomic DNA was obtained from unsorted mononuclear cells using either Qiagen column purification or a centrifugation-based method.

Worth noting for this clone: Its antigen target is currently unknown. The CDR3 is cut off 3 residues early in the read; its end comes from the germline J gene.

The sequence derives from a person aged 18 to 75 in good health. Sequenced input: peripheral blood mononuclear cells. The chain couples TRBV18 to TRBJ1-4; 7 bases in the middle match TRBD1. Partial CDR3 DNA: TGTGCCAGCTCACGCGGGACAGTGAATGAAAAA. Its protein reads: CASSRGTVNEK. In full, the CDR3 reads CASSRGTVNEKLFF.